Each of the 7 T cell receptor beta chains below was sequenced from the same sample in a study of blood T cells in healthy people across ages. Combining a sample-barcoded 5' primer with a J-beta primer mix, a second PCR ran for about 7 to 11 cycles. TCRdb analysed the 5' RACE reads with MiXCR anew, one entry per CDR3 protein. This table holds about 1,500,000 distinct CDR3 sequences, around 42% found once. Sequencing used blood. All receptors derive from a woman aged 18-29 years in good health.

This clonotype was counted between two and nine times. The chain recombines TRBV12-3 or TRBV12-4 with TRBJ2-1; 9 positions agree with TRBD2. J gave up 5 bases and V 2 bases, and 10 bases lay outside the gene matches. There are 17 residues in the CDR3. This chain's CDR3 is CASSLPDGIAGDNEQFF. The DNA for the CDR3 is TGTGCCAGCAGTTTACCCGATGGGATAGCGGGGGACAATGAGCAGTTCTTC.

This clonotype was counted between two and nine times. The chain employs TRBV10-1 and TRBJ2-5, with TRBD2 matching over 13 bases. CDR1 is WNHNN and CDR2 is SYGVQD in the germline V gene (reference sequence). The V segment lost 5 bases and the J segment 1 base; nucleotides outside the gene matches: 1. The CDR3 is 15 residues long. The CDR3 nucleotides read TGCGCCAGCAGTTGGACTAGCGGGGGCCAAGAGACCCAGTACTTC. As protein: CASSWTSGGQETQYF.

In its sample, this clonotype was seen a few times. The CDR3 DNA reads as TGCAGTGCTGCAGCTAGGGAAACGGGACCGCAGTATTTT. Translated: CSAAARETGPQYF. The rearrangement uses TRBV20-1 and TRBJ2-3; the D gene could be TRBD1 or TRBD2 (5 bases each). This CDR3 has 13 residues. Deletions cut 5 bases from V and 10 bases from J, with 19 bases between. Germline values: CDR1 DFQATT, CDR2 SNEGSKA (reference sequence).

The chain is built from TRBV2 and TRBJ1-2, with 7 bases lining up with TRBD1. Germline-derived CDR1 and CDR2 are SNHLY and FYNNEI. This CDR3 region has 14 residues. With 7 bases clipped from V and 7 bases from J, the junction kept 12 bases outside the gene matches. CDR3 residues: CASTPSEGARGYTF. The CDR3 DNA follows: TGTGCCAGCACCCCTTCTGAGGGGGCGCGTGGCTACACCTTC. Drawing the rest from reference TRBV2 and TRBJ1-2, the complete variable domain is EPEVTQTPSHQVTQMGQEVILRCVPISNHLYFYWYRQILGQKVEFLVSFYNNEISEKSEIFDDQFSVERPDGSNFTLKIRSTKLEDSAMYFCASTPSEGARGYTFGSGTRLTVV.

This chain connects TRBV12-5 to TRBJ2-5; 12 nucleotides match TRBD2. Judging by the DNA end, TRBJ2-7 fits better; the J call may be wrong. The length of the CDR3 is 15 residues. Per the germline V gene, CDR1 is LGHNT and CDR2 is FRNRAP. CDR3: CASVPRLAGVYEQYF. The CDR3, as DNA: TGTGCTAGTGTTCCCAGACTAGCGGGAGTCTACGAGCAGTACTTC.

The rearrangement uses TRBV27 and TRBJ2-7, with D maybe TRBD1 (6 bases). V lost 6 bases and J lost 3, with 12 bases in between. Germline V gene sequence: CDR1 MNHEY, CDR2 SMNVEV (reference sequence). The CDR3 runs 13 residues. The CDR3 DNA is TGTGCCAGCAGGACAGGTCTACTCTACGAGCAGTACTTC. Translating it yields CASRTGLLYEQYF.

Of note for this clonotype: Given a much more abundant clone one base away, this may be a read error. The V and J genes are TRBV11-2 and TRBJ1-1; 12 bases fit TRBD1. The CDR3 totals 17 residues. Germline lookup yields CDR1 SGHAT and CDR2 FQNNGV. DNA for the CDR3: TGTGCCAGCAGCCCCGGGACAGGGGGCTCTCTTTTGACTGAAACTTTCTTT. Translation gives CASSPGTGGSLLTETFF.